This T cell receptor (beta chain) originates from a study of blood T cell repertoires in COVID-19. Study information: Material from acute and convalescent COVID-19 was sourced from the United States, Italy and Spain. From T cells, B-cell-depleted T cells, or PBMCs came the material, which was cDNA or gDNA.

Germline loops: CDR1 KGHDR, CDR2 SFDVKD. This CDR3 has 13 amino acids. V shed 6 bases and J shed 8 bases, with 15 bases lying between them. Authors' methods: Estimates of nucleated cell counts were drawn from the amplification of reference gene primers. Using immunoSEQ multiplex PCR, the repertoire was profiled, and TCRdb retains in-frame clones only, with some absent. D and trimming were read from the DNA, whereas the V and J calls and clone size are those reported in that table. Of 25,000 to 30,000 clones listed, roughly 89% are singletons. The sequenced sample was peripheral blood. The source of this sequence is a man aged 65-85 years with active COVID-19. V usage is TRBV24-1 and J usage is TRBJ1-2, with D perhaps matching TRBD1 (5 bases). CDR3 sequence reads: CATSQPGDRGYTF. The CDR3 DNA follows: TGTGCCACCAGTCAACCGGGGGATCGGGGCTACACCTTC.